A single sample gave rise to the 25 T cell receptor beta chains below, sequenced in a study of OX40 agonist ivuxolimab in advanced cancers. Only in-frame clones appear in the TCRdb table, and some are missing; sequencing was by immunoSEQ multiplex PCR. The repertoire has 70,000 to 95,000 clones, 92% of them found once; the top ten carry around 0.51%. Specimen: CD4+ or CD8+ T cells sorted from blood, collected in a trial of the OX40 agonist ivuxolimab. Receptors were obtained from an adult with an advanced solid tumor such as melanoma, head and neck, liver or kidney cancer.

The chain combines TRBV9 with TRBJ1-1; 8 bases align to TRBD1. Germline V gene lookup returns CDR1 SGDLS and CDR2 YYNGEE. The J segment lost 2 bases and the V segment lost 3 bases, leaving 9 bases of the junction unmatched. This CDR3 is 16 amino acids long. The CDR3: CASSALTGTGNTEAFF. The CDR3 DNA is TGTGCCAGCAGCGCCTTAACCGGGACAGGCAACACTGAAGCTTTCTTT.

The V call is TRBV5-1, the J call TRBJ2-4; D is unresolved. V lost 0 bases and J lost 0, with 19 bases in between. Germline V gene data show CDR1 as SGHRS and CDR2 as YFSETQ. This CDR3 contains 19 residues. Here the CDR3 DNA reads TGCGCCAGCAGCTTGGACAACACTTCAGCGAACCTAGCCAAAAACATTCAGTACTTC. Its protein product is CASSLDNTSANLAKNIQYF.

The rearrangement uses TRBV6-4 and TRBJ2-5; a weak D match, TRBD2 (5 bases). The V gene lost 7 bases and the J gene lost 1 base, with 19 bases spanning the gap. This CDR3 is 16 amino acids long. CDR1 is MRHNA and CDR2 is SNTAGT in the germline V gene. The CDR3 loop is CASTEGGLATQETQYF. The CDR3 bases are TGTGCCAGCACCGAGGGCGGTCTAGCCACCCAAGAGACCCAGTACTTC.

Only a few counts were recorded for this clone. V is TRBV7-6 and J is TRBJ1-1, with 8 bases identical to TRBD1. The germline CDR1 and CDR2 sequences are SGHVS and FNYEAQ. The trim removed 6 bases at V and 4 bases at J, leaving 4 bases unmatched. The CDR3 totals 13 residues. The CDR3 here is CASRRTGGTEAFF. CDR3 coding DNA: TGTGCCAGCAGACGAACAGGGGGCACTGAAGCTTTCTTT.

V and J are TRBV5-8 and TRBJ1-6; D remains unclear. V lost 1 base, J lost 13 bases, and 6 bases lay in between. CDR1 and CDR2 (germline): SGHTS, YDEGEE. The CDR3 length is 11 residues. CDR3 nucleotide sequence: TGTGCCAGCAGCTTGACCTCGCCCCTCCACTTT. Translation gives CASSLTSPLHF.

The V and J genes are TRBV9 and TRBJ1-2; D might be TRBD1 (6 bases). Germline CDR1 and CDR2: SGDLS and YYNGEE. The CDR3 covers 14 residues. Trimming took off 8 bases at V and 6 bases at J, with 20 bases between the two ends. CDR3 DNA sequence: TGTGCCAGGATCCCATCGGACAGTTCCCATGGCTACACCTTC. This sequence encodes CARIPSDSSHGYTF.

The genes are TRBV30 and TRBJ2-1; D ambiguous. The CDR3 runs 13 residues. With 5 bases removed from V and 8 bases from J, the gap between germline ends came to 16 bases. Germline CDR1 reads GTSNPN; CDR2 reads SVGIG (reference sequence). CDR3 loop: CAWQWASRDEQFF. CDR3 sequence (DNA): TGTGCCTGGCAGTGGGCCTCCCGTGATGAGCAGTTCTTC.

The chain has TRBV5-4 and TRBJ2-3; 10 bases fit TRBD2. V lost 4 bases, J lost 4 bases, and 18 bases stayed unmatched. Germline values: CDR1 SGHNT, CDR2 YYREEE (reference sequence). The CDR3 is made up of 19 amino acids. This CDR3 is CASSLDPRGGLAFADTQYF. CDR3 in DNA: TGTGCCAGCAGCCTCGACCCAAGGGGGGGACTAGCGTTTGCAGATACGCAGTATTTT.

This sequence joins TRBV14 and TRBJ1-1; tentatively, D is TRBD1 (5 bases). This CDR3 contains 14 residues. The V gene's germline CDR1 is SGHDN and CDR2 FVKESK. V shed 11 bases and J shed 2 bases, with 18 bases lying between them. In DNA form, the CDR3 reads TGTGCCTCTCAGCGAGGCAGGGATAACACTGAAGCTTTCTTT. This sequence encodes CASQRGRDNTEAFF.

This clone was picked up one time. This sequence joins TRBV14 and TRBJ2-3; D perhaps matches TRBD2 (6 bases). The CDR3 length is 16 residues. Trimming shortened V by 5 bases and J by 0 bases, and 15 bases separated the two germline ends. Germline-derived CDR1 and CDR2 are SGHDN and FVKESK. CDR3 residues: CASSTGLYTSTDTQYF. As DNA, the CDR3 is TGTGCCAGCAGCACGGGACTTTACACTAGCACAGATACGCAGTATTTT.

The chain links TRBV5-1 to TRBJ1-4, with D maybe TRBD1 (5 bases). The CDR3 totals 14 residues. Trimming pared 2 bases from V and 8 bases from J, leaving 13 bases between. The germline V gene encodes CDR1 SGHRS and CDR2 YFSETQ. CDR3 sequence: CASSFSGSEEKLFF. CDR3 in DNA: TGCGCCAGCAGCTTTTCAGGGAGTGAGGAAAAACTGTTTTTT. The full variable domain, its missing parts supplied by reference TRBV5-1 and TRBJ1-4, is KAGVTQTPRYLIKTRGQQVTLSCSPISGHRSVSWYQQTPGQGLQFLFEYFSETQRNKGNFPGRFSGRQFSNSRSEMNVSTLELGDSALYLCASSFSGSEEKLFFGSGTQLSVL.

The chain couples TRBV28 to TRBJ2-7; 7 positions agree with TRBD1. The CDR3 is made up of 13 amino acids. In germline, CDR1 is MDHEN, CDR2 SYDVKM. The ends lost 10 bases at V and 4 bases at J; junction bases unmatched: 10. CDR3 amino acids: CAIGPTGKYEQYF. The DNA of the CDR3 is TGTGCCATTGGGCCGACAGGGAAATACGAGCAGTACTTC.

The genes are TRBV29-1 and TRBJ1-2; unclear D gene. Germline V lookup: CDR1 SQVTM, CDR2 ANQGSEA. V gave up 3 bases and J gave up 3 bases, with 8 bases separating them. This CDR3 is 12 amino acids long. The CDR3 sequence is CSVDSGDYGYTF. For the CDR3, the DNA is TGCAGCGTTGATTCCGGGGACTATGGCTACACCTTC.

The chain has TRBV5-1 and TRBJ2-3; D could derive from TRBD1 or TRBD2 (5 bases each). CDR1 is SGHRS, CDR2 YFSETQ, per germline. This CDR3 comprises 14 residues. Trimming shortened V by 4 bases and J by 2 bases, and 11 bases separated the two germline ends. The CDR3 coding sequence is TGCGCCAGCAGCACGGGACGGTTCACAGATACGCAGTATTTT. This encodes CASSTGRFTDTQYF.

The chain links TRBV6-5 to TRBJ1-2, with TRBD1 matching over 9 bases. CDR1 and CDR2 (germline): MNHEY, SVGAGI. V lost 6 bases, J lost 3 bases, and 5 bases stayed unmatched. This CDR3 comprises 14 residues. DNA for the CDR3: TGTGCCAGCAGGGCGGGACAGGGAGACTATGGCTACACCTTC. Its protein is CASRAGQGDYGYTF.

This chain connects TRBV4-2 to TRBJ2-2; 12 nucleotides line up with TRBD2. V lost 1 base, J lost 6 bases, and 3 bases stayed unmatched. Germline V CDR1 and CDR2: LGHNA, YNFKEQ. The CDR3 runs 16 residues. Written as DNA, the CDR3 is TGTGCCAGCAGCCAAGGTGCTAGCGGGGGGGCCGGGGAGCTGTTTTTT. It encodes CASSQGASGGAGELFF.

This clone was recorded only once. The chain carries TRBV6-6 and TRBJ1-5; 8 bases are a match to TRBD1. J gave up 6 bases and V 5 bases, and 6 bases lay outside the gene matches. The CDR3 totals 14 residues. Germline assignment: CDR1 MNHNY and CDR2 SVGAGI (reference sequence). The CDR3 sequence: CASSQGARAQPQHF. Written as DNA, the CDR3 is TGTGCCAGCAGTCAGGGGGCGCGGGCTCAGCCCCAGCATTTT.

The rearrangement uses TRBV6-5 and TRBJ2-7; 11 positions agree with TRBD1. This CDR3 contains 14 residues. Trimming cost V 6 bases and J 4 bases; bases outside gene matches: 5. The germline V gene has CDR1 MNHEY and CDR2 SVGAGI. Here the CDR3 reads CASRPGQGEYEQYF. DNA of the CDR3: TGTGCCAGCAGACCGGGACAGGGGGAATACGAGCAGTACTTC.

J is TRBJ1-5 and V is TRBV6-5; D uncertain. The CDR3 consists of 13 residues. Germline CDR1 is MNHEY and CDR2 is SVGAGI. Trimming took off 5 bases at V and 13 bases at J, with 18 bases between the two ends. Here the CDR3 reads CASSDPGRPSQHF. The CDR3 coding sequence is TGTGCCAGCAGTGACCCAGGACGGCCGTCGCAGCATTTT.

The V call is TRBV6-6, the J call TRBJ1-2; D is ambiguous. There are 14 residues in the CDR3. Germline CDR1 and CDR2: MNHNY and SVGAGI (reference sequence). V lost 0 bases and J 4 bases, leaving 9 bases between the germline ends. CDR3 nucleotide sequence: TGTGCCAGCAGTTACTCAAACTGGGGCTATGGCTACACCTTC. Translation gives CASSYSNWGYGYTF.

The J gene is TRBJ2-7, the V gene TRBV10-1; 8 bases are a match to TRBD1. The germline gives CDR1 WNHNN, CDR2 SYGVQD (reference sequence). The CDR3 contains 17 residues. J gave up 1 base and V 4 bases, and 12 bases lay outside the gene matches. The CDR3 DNA reads as TGCGCCAGCAGTGGGGCAGGGGACAGGAGTCGTTCCTACGAGCAGTACTTC. Translating gives CASSGAGDRSRSYEQYF.

J is TRBJ2-1 and V is TRBV18; no definite D call. Between the trimmed V and J ends, which lost 2 bases and 0 bases, there was a span of 14 bases. The germline CDR1 and CDR2 sequences are KGHSH and LQKENI. This CDR3 region has 17 residues. The CDR3 nucleotides read TGTGCCAGCTCACCAATCCCAAAGGGAAGCTCCTACAATGAGCAGTTCTTC. Translation gives CASSPIPKGSSYNEQFF.

The V and J genes are TRBV18 and TRBJ2-7; TRBD1 agrees at 8 bases. The junction had 9 bases not matched to a gene; V was cut back by 6 bases and J by 2 bases. Per the germline V gene, CDR1 is KGHSH and CDR2 is LQKENI. This CDR3 is 15 amino acids long. CDR3 amino acids: CASSHVGTGTYEQYF. CDR3 in DNA: TGTGCCAGCTCCCATGTCGGGACAGGCACCTACGAGCAGTACTTC.

This clone showed up just a few times. This chain links TRBV30 with TRBJ1-1; 9 bases line up with TRBD1. The V and J ends lost 5 bases and 1 base, in that order; junction bases with no gene match: 5. The CDR3 is made up of 14 amino acids. Germline-derived CDR1 and CDR2 are GTSNPN and SVGIG (reference sequence). CDR3: CAWDRGIGNTEAFF. The CDR3 nucleotides read TGTGCCTGGGACAGGGGGATTGGGAACACTGAAGCTTTCTTT.

The chain uses TRBV6-5 and TRBJ1-1; no reliable D call. V was shortened by 7 bases and J by 8 bases, with 8 bases between the two germline ends. The CDR3 sequence is 10 residues long. Germline V gene sequence: CDR1 MNHEY, CDR2 SVGAGI. The CDR3: CASIGREAFF. The CDR3 DNA is TGTGCCAGCATCGGTCGAGAAGCTTTCTTT.